Here is one T cell receptor (beta chain) with its context. This sample was included in a study of monozygotic twins with inflammatory bowel disease. No DNA is given; TCRdb re-called the 5' RACE reads and lists each CDR3 protein once. Its table records a few hundred thousand distinct CDR3 sequences. There are 16 residues in the CDR3. The chain links TRBV12-3 or TRBV12-4 to TRBJ1-5. Material for sequencing was blood. This sequence was found in a human donor with ulcerative colitis or Crohn's disease, or a healthy co-twin of an affected twin (not recorded which). This CDR3 is CASSSAGRDSNQPQHF.